Listed below are T cell receptor beta chains from one sample, sequenced in a study of blood T cell repertoires in COVID-19. Assay used: immunoSEQ multiplex PCR; TCRdb lists only in-frame clones, some missing. The table shows under 140,000 clones, with 85% to 90% occurring only once. Sequencing input: peripheral blood. Receptors were obtained from a woman aged 50 to 65 with acute or convalescent COVID-19. CDR3s include the opening cysteine and the closing phenylalanine or tryptophan. The D gene is left open where the match is weak. Not every row has a clone size; where given, it reads once, few, many or a size class.

D: .; V: TRBV3-1/TRBV3-2; size: .; J: TRBJ1-4; CDR3: CASSQIWQGGEKLFF; DNA: TGTGCCAGCAGCCAAATTTGGCAGGGCGGCGAAAAACTGTTTTTT
D: TRBD1; V: TRBV9; size: .; J: TRBJ1-1; CDR3: CASSEGAGPNTEAFF; DNA: TGTGCCAGCAGCGAGGGGGCGGGACCGAACACTGAAGCTTTCTTT
D: .; V: TRBV2; size: .; J: TRBJ2-7; CDR3: CASSEARGLYEQYF; DNA: TGTGCCAGCAGTGAAGCGAGAGGGTTGTACGAGCAGTACTTC
D: TRBD2; V: TRBV11-1; size: .; J: TRBJ2-3; CDR3: CASSWGLAGSTDTQYF; DNA: TGTGCCAGCAGCTGGGGACTAGCGGGAAGCACAGATACGCAGTATTTT
D: TRBD1; V: TRBV5-1; size: .; J: TRBJ2-1; CDR3: CASGMTGLGDEQFF; DNA: TGCGCCAGCGGCATGACAGGGTTGGGGGATGAGCAGTTCTTC
D: TRBD1; V: TRBV7-6; size: .; J: TRBJ1-1; CDR3: CASGDRVRDTEAFF; DNA: TGTGCCAGCGGTGACAGGGTACGGGACACTGAAGCTTTCTTT
D: TRBD2; V: TRBV7-9; size: .; J: TRBJ2-1; CDR3: CASSLVRLAGRGAYNEQFF; DNA: TGTGCCAGCAGCTTAGTACGTCTAGCGGGAAGGGGAGCATACAATGAGCAGTTCTTC
D: TRBD1; V: TRBV27; size: .; J: TRBJ2-5; CDR3: CASSPGTAQETQYF; DNA: TGTGCCAGCAGCCCTGGGACAGCCCAAGAGACCCAGTACTTC
D: .; V: TRBV11-2; size: .; J: TRBJ1-1; CDR3: CASSWPGGEAFF; DNA: TGTGCCAGCAGCTGGCCCGGGGGTGAAGCTTTCTTT
D: TRBD1; V: TRBV30; size: .; J: TRBJ1-6; CDR3: CAWETGGNSPLHF; DNA: TGTGCCTGGGAGACAGGGGGAAATTCACCCCTCCACTTT
D: TRBD1; V: TRBV7-8; size: .; J: TRBJ2-4; CDR3: CASSGAGQGNKNIQYF; DNA: TGTGCCAGCAGCGGGGCGGGACAGGGTAACAAAAACATTCAGTACTTC
D: .; V: TRBV6-6; size: .; J: TRBJ1-5; CDR3: CASSYGTNQPQHF; DNA: TGTGCCAGCAGTTATGGGACTAATCAGCCCCAGCATTTT
D: .; V: TRBV5-1; size: once; J: TRBJ1-3; CDR3: CASSLEGASGNTIYF; DNA: TGCGCCAGCAGCTTAGAGGGAGCTTCTGGAAACACCATATATTTT
D: .; V: TRBV9; size: few; J: TRBJ1-1; CDR3: CASSVVNTEAFF; DNA: TGTGCCAGCAGCGTAGTAAACACTGAAGCTTTCTTT
D: TRBD2; V: TRBV29-1; size: .; J: TRBJ2-1; CDR3: CSVDELAGREQFF; DNA: TGCAGCGTTGACGAATTAGCGGGCAGAGAGCAGTTCTTC
D: TRBD2; V: TRBV27; size: .; J: TRBJ2-2; CDR3: CASSLWSGGRTGELFF; DNA: TGTGCCAGCAGTTTATGGTCGGGAGGTCGCACCGGGGAGCTGTTTTTT
D: TRBD1; V: TRBV10-3; size: few; J: TRBJ2-2; CDR3: CAISGSPGGLSTGELFF; DNA: TGTGCCATCAGTGGCTCACCAGGGGGTTTAAGCACCGGGGAGCTGTTTTTT
D: TRBD2; V: TRBV30; size: .; J: TRBJ2-2; CDR3: CAWSGASGGYGGELFF; DNA: TGTGCCTGGAGTGGCGCTAGCGGGGGCTATGGCGGGGAGCTGTTTTTT
D: TRBD1; V: TRBV14; size: .; J: TRBJ2-1; CDR3: CASSRIGTGANEQFF; DNA: TGTGCCAGCAGCCGGATCGGGACAGGGGCGAATGAGCAGTTCTTC
D: TRBD1; V: TRBV4-2; size: .; J: TRBJ2-3; CDR3: CASSPQTGPDTQYF; DNA: TGTGCCAGCAGCCCGCAGACAGGGCCAGATACGCAGTATTTT
D: TRBD1; V: TRBV7-9; size: .; J: TRBJ1-5; CDR3: CASSFGQGNQPQHF; DNA: TGTGCCAGCAGCTTTGGACAGGGCAATCAGCCCCAGCATTTT
D: .; V: TRBV28; size: .; J: TRBJ1-5; CDR3: CASSLSGQNQPQHF; DNA: TGTGCCAGCAGTTTATCAGGGCAGAATCAGCCCCAGCATTTT
D: TRBD2; V: TRBV19; size: .; J: TRBJ2-3; CDR3: CASSIGGRATDTQYF; DNA: TGTGCCAGTAGTATAGGCGGGAGGGCCACAGATACGCAGTATTTT
D: TRBD1; V: TRBV5-6; size: .; J: TRBJ2-1; CDR3: CASSSDRVSWNEQFF; DNA: TGTGCCAGCAGCTCGGACAGGGTCTCTTGGAATGAGCAGTTCTTC